This TCR beta chain was profiled in a study of blood T cell repertoires in COVID-19. The CDR3 runs 16 residues. Trimming pared 6 bases from V and 3 bases from J, leaving 15 bases between. CDR1 is LGHDT, CDR2 YNNKEL, per germline (reference sequence). Methods used by the authors: For nucleated cells, counts were estimated from reference gene primer amplification. Repertoires were generated with immunoSEQ multiplex PCR, while TCRdb's copy carries only in-frame clones and drops some. D and trimming come from the DNA, and the V and J calls and clone size come from that table. Of around 150,000 clones listed, just under 90% were seen once; the top ten hold 3.5% to 5.5%.

The sequencing input was peripheral blood. The sequence was obtained from a woman aged 40 to 50 with acute or convalescent COVID-19. This chain joins TRBV3-1 (or the pseudogene TRBV3-2) and TRBJ1-6; D perhaps matches TRBD1 (6 bases). CDR3 coding DNA: TGTGCCAGCAGTATCGACAGGCCATTCTATAATTCACCCCTCCACTTT. This translates into CASSIDRPFYNSPLHF.